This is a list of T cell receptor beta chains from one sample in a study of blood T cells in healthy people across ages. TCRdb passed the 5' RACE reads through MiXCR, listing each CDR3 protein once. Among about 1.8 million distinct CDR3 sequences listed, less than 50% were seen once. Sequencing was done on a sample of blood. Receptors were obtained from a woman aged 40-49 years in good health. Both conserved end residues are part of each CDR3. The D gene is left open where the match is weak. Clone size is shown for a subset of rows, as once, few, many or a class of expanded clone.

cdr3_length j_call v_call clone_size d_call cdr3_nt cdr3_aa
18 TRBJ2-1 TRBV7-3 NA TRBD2 TGTGCCAGCAGCTTAAAGTACGGACGGGGGGGAGGGGACAATGAGCAGTTCTTC CASSLKYGRGGGDNEQFF
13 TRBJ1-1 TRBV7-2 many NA TGTGCCAGCAGCTCGGTACCGAACACTGAAGCTTTCTTT CASSSVPNTEAFF
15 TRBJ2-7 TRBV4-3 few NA TGCGCCAGCAGCCACGCCGTGGCAGGGACCTACGAGCAGTACTTC CASSHAVAGTYEQYF
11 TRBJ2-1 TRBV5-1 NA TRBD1 TGCGCCAGCAGCCCAGACAGGGTTCCGTTCTTC CASSPDRVPFF
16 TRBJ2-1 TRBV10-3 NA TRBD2 TGTGCCATCAGTGGCCCCGCTAGCGGGGGTAGTAATGAGCAGTTCTTC CAISGPASGGSNEQFF
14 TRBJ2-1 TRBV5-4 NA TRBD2 TGTGCCAGCTATTCTAGCGGGAAGATATATGAGCAGTTCTTC CASYSSGKIYEQFF
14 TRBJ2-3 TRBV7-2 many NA TGTGCCAGCAGTTTAACCAGAAGCACAGATACGCAGTATTTT CASSLTRSTDTQYF
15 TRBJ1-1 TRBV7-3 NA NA TGTGCCAGCAGCCTCTCGCCCTCCCTAGGGACTGAAGCTTTCTTT CASSLSPSLGTEAFF
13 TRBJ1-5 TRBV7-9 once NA TGTGCCAGCAGCTTGGAATGGGGCGGACCCCAGCATTTT CASSLEWGGPQHF
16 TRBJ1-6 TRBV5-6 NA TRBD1 TGTGCCAGCAGCTTGCCATCGACAGGGGTAAATTCACCCCTCCACTTT CASSLPSTGVNSPLHF
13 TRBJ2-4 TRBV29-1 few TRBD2 TGCAGCGTGGGTAGCGGGGGGGAAAACATTCAGTACTTC CSVGSGGENIQYF
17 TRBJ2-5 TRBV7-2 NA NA TGTGCCAGCAGCTTCCATGGTAGCGCGTTAAAGACCGAGACCCAGTACTTC CASSFHGSALKTETQYF
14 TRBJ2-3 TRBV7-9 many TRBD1 TGTGCCAGCAGCTCGGACAGGGTCACAGATACGCAGTATTTT CASSSDRVTDTQYF
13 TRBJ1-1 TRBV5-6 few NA TGTGCCAGCAGCTTGCGCCCCGGGACTGAAGCTTTCTTT CASSLRPGTEAFF
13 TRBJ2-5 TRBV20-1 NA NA TGCAGTCGGAGGGGGGAAACGACTGAGACCCAGTACTTC CSRRGETTETQYF
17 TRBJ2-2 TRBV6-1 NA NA TGTGCCAGCAGGAAAAGGGGGGCCCGGGGAATGGCCGGGGAGCTGTTTTTT CASRKRGARGMAGELFF
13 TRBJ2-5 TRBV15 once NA TGTGCCACCAGAGGTTCGGAAATTTGGTCCCAGTACTTC CATRGSEIWSQYF
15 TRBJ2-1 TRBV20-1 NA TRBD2 TGCAGTGCTAGAGGCTCCGGGACTAGGTTAGTTGAGCAGTTCTTC CSARGSGTRLVEQFF
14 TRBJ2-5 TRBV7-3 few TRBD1 TGTGCCAGCAGCTCGACAGGGGACAGGGAGACCCAGTACTTC CASSSTGDRETQYF
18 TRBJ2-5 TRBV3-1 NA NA TGTGCCAGCAGCCAAGTTCGAGGGACACCAAGAGGCCAAGAGACCCAGTACTTC CASSQVRGTPRGQETQYF
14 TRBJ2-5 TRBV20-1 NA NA TGCAGTGCTACCTACTCCGGACTTCACGTAATTCAGTACTTC CSATYSGLHVIQYF
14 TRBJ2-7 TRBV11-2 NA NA TGTGCCAGCAGCCAGACCCCGGAGGGCTACGAGCAGTACTTC CASSQTPEGYEQYF
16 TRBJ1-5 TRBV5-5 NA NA TGTGCCAGCAGCTTGCCGAAGATGGACAGCAATCAGCCCCAGCATTTT CASSLPKMDSNQPQHF